What follows is one T cell receptor (beta chain) and its context. Sample-barcoded 5' priming and a J-beta primer mix drove a second PCR of roughly 7 to 11 cycles. TCRdb re-derived calls from the 5' RACE reads in MiXCR, one entry per CDR3 protein. The sample has 900,000 to 950,000 distinct CDR3 sequences, about 29% seen once. This entry belongs to a study of blood T cells in healthy people across ages. V lost 0 bases and J lost 7, with 13 bases in between. In germline, CDR1 is SGHAT, CDR2 FQNNGV. CDR3 length: 15 residues. This sample also appeared in a second study, on T cells of mothers and their children.

Specimen: blood. The chain employs TRBV11-2 and TRBJ2-4; tentative D call: TRBD2 (7 bases). The clonotype originates from a woman in her thirties or forties in good health. CDR3 nucleotide sequence: TGTGCCAGCAGCTTAGAGGGGGGGCGTCCGAACATTCAGTACTTC. Protein product: CASSLEGGRPNIQYF.